A selection of T cell receptor beta chains follows, all from one sample in a study of a mutant IDH1 vaccine in newly diagnosed glioma. Here immunoSEQ multiplex PCR was the method, and the copy in TCRdb shows in-frame clones only, minus some. The sample contains approximately 80,000 clones, about 81% of which appear only once. Which antigens these TCRs recognize remains unknown. Sequenced here: PBMCs, sampled from a glioma patient whose treatment included an IDH1 peptide vaccine. Receptors originate from a man aged 40-55 years with glioma. Each CDR3 is given with its conserved first and last residue. D genes are given only for firm matches. Clone sizes are given selectively: once, few, many, or a class where the clone is expanded.

>-|TRBV21-1|TRBJ2-1|-
CASSKGTGLRDEQFF
TGTGCCAGCAGCAAAGGGACAGGGCTAAGGGATGAGCAGTTCTTC
>-|TRBV15|TRBJ2-5|once
CATSKGDRQETQYF
TGTGCCACCAGCAAAGGGGACCGACAAGAGACCCAGTACTTC
>-|TRBV7-9|TRBJ1-2|-
CASSLVGSHGYTF
TGTGCCAGCAGCTTAGTGGGCAGTCACGGCTACACCTTC
>TRBD1|TRBV7-2|TRBJ1-4|-
CASSLESKTGLNEKLFF
TGTGCCAGCAGCTTAGAGTCTAAGACAGGGCTGAATGAAAAACTGTTTTTT
>-|TRBV4-3|TRBJ2-6|-
CASSQDGPGSGANVLTF
TGCGCCAGCAGCCAAGATGGGCCAGGCTCTGGGGCCAACGTCCTGACTTTC
>-|TRBV15|TRBJ2-1|-
CATSSRQAHEQFF
TGTGCCACCAGCAGCCGACAGGCCCATGAGCAGTTCTTC
>TRBD2|TRBV2|TRBJ2-3|-
CASTFPGTTLTDTQYF
TGTGCCAGCACCTTCCCCGGGACTACCCTCACAGATACGCAGTATTTT
>-|TRBV6-5|TRBJ1-1|-
CASSSFIGLNTEAFF
TGTGCCAGCAGTTCTTTTATAGGTTTGAACACTGAAGCTTTCTTT
>TRBD1|TRBV5-1|TRBJ1-6|-
CASSTRQGQGSPLHF
TGCGCCAGCAGCACACGACAGGGTCAAGGTTCACCCCTCCACTTT
>TRBD1|TRBV5-5|TRBJ1-5|-
CASSLADRGNQPQHF
TGTGCCAGCAGCTTGGCCGACAGGGGGAATCAGCCCCAGCATTTT
>TRBD1|TRBV2|TRBJ1-5|few
CASGDGQGDSNQPQHF
TGTGCCAGCGGGGACGGACAGGGCGATAGCAATCAGCCCCAGCATTTT
>-|TRBV19|TRBJ2-2|-
CATSYLRNTGELFF
TGTGCCACCTCCTATCTTAGGAACACCGGGGAGCTGTTTTTT
>-|TRBV9|TRBJ1-3|-
CASSVAETRQPNSGNTIYF
TGTGCCAGCAGCGTAGCTGAGACAAGACAGCCCAACTCTGGAAACACCATATATTTT
>-|TRBV7-3|TRBJ2-5|-
CASSLNVEETQYF
TGTGCCAGCAGCCTCAACGTGGAAGAGACCCAGTACTTC
>-|TRBV28|TRBJ2-7|-
CASTMMGQKQYF
TGTGCCAGCACCATGATGGGACAAAAGCAGTACTTC
>TRBD1|TRBV28|TRBJ2-3|-
CASSSGTGGPDTQYF
TGTGCCAGCAGTTCCGGGACAGGGGGCCCAGATACGCAGTATTTT
>-|TRBV7-9|TRBJ1-1|-
CASSYAGAEAFF
TGTGCCAGCAGCTACGCAGGGGCCGAAGCTTTCTTT
>-|TRBV6-5|TRBJ1-1|-
CASSDIEAFF
TGTGCCAGCAGTGACATTGAAGCTTTCTTT
>-|TRBV28|TRBJ2-7|-
CASSFASETYEQYF
TGTGCCAGCAGTTTTGCTAGCGAGACCTACGAGCAGTACTTC
>-|TRBV6-6|TRBJ1-2|-
CASSYLSTNYGYTF
TGTGCCAGCAGTTACCTTTCGACAAACTATGGCTACACCTTC
>-|TRBV30|TRBJ1-1|-
CAWSVPGGGTEAFF
TGTGCCTGGAGTGTACCGGGAGGTGGAACTGAAGCTTTCTTT
>-|TRBV5-4|TRBJ2-1|-
CASSLAGGLYNEQFF
TGTGCCAGCAGCTTGGCGGGGGGCCTCTACAATGAGCAGTTCTTC